Included here is one TCR beta chain sequence, with context. The antigen is unknown. The germline V gene has CDR1 SGHAT and CDR2 FQNNGV. The CDR3 sequence is 15 residues long. V lost 5 bases, J lost 3 bases, and 16 bases lay in between. These data originate in a study of graft-versus-host responses after intestinal transplantation. Study information: Each of the recipients got a multivisceral, liver-intestinal, or isolated intestinal transplant. After anti-thymocyte globulin induction, recipients took tacrolimus and steroids for approximately 3 years.

General study results and limits: Analysis identified GvH clones in recipient marrow, with some appearing first in ileum or blood.

Sequencing was performed with immunoSEQ multiplex PCR; in TCRdb, only in-frame clones are kept and a portion is missing. The table records approximately 97,000 clones, 91% of them present only once. The specimen was unstimulated CD4+ T cells sorted from spleen or lymph node cells, collected before transplant. The sequence derives from a human donor who was the organ donor for an intestinal transplant. The chain joins TRBV11-2 to TRBJ1-2; maybe TRBD1 (5 bases). In nucleotides, the CDR3 is TGTGCCAGCAGCCGAGTAGCAGGGAGGGACTATGGCTACACCTTC. This gives the protein CASSRVAGRDYGYTF.